This T cell receptor beta chain was identified during a study of cytomegalovirus exposure and HLA in healthy donors. The overall study: Drawn from HLA-typed donors, around 85 million unique TCRs were held in an early data release. Study results and limitations: Later on, an analysis tied over 15,000 TCR beta sequences to HLA alleles at 0.05 false discovery rate.

Trimming took 6 bases from V and 6 from J, leaving 18 bases between them. Germline V gene sequence: CDR1 MNHEY, CDR2 SVGAGI. The CDR3 is 14 residues long. Notes on this clone: The antigen remains undetermined.

A multiplex PCR was run with 60 Vbeta primers and 13 Jbeta primers. Assay: immunoSEQ multiplex PCR; the TCRdb copy retains only in-frame clones and omits some. This table holds over 150,000 clones, approximately 80% found once. The sequence was obtained from a young man in good health and CMV-seropositive. The genes are TRBV6-5 and TRBJ2-7, with D perhaps matching TRBD2 (5 bases). The sequenced material came from PBMCs. The CDR3 protein is CASRMGKLAPEQYF. The CDR3, as DNA: TGTGCCAGCAGGATGGGGAAGCTAGCTCCCGAGCAGTACTTC.